The 15 T cell receptor beta chains listed next were all sequenced from one sample in a study of beta chain features in type 1 diabetes. Expressed TCRB transcripts got sequenced, as all isolated RNA was reverse transcribed. Here immunoSEQ multiplex PCR was the method, and the copy in TCRdb shows in-frame clones only, minus some. This sample has about 350,000 clones, with about 18% found just once. What was sequenced was naive CD4+ T cells from blood. Every receptor here comes from a woman between 18 and 29 years old in good health.

This clone came up a few times. The V gene is TRBV6-6, the J gene TRBJ2-1; tentative D call: TRBD2 (6 bases). The V end was cut by 5 bases, the J end by 4 bases, with 18 bases between. The CDR3 totals 16 residues. CDR1 is MNHNY, CDR2 SVGAGI, per germline (reference sequence). The chain's CDR3 is CASSHHGGPPYNEQFF. The CDR3 DNA sequence: TGTGCCAGCAGTCACCACGGGGGACCGCCGTACAATGAGCAGTTCTTC.

There are a few counts of this clone. The CDR3 DNA is TGCAGCGTTGAGGCTAACTACGGCGAGCAGTACTTC. This translates into CSVEANYGEQYF. The chain couples TRBV29-1 to TRBJ2-7; unclear D gene. The V gene's germline CDR1 is SQVTM and CDR2 ANQGSEA. This CDR3 comprises 12 residues. The V end was cut by 3 bases, the J end by 6 bases, with 12 bases between.

The V gene is TRBV6-5, the J gene TRBJ2-2, with TRBD2 as a possible D gene (5 bases). This CDR3 has 14 amino acids. Germline assignment: CDR1 MNHEY and CDR2 SVGAGI. V dropped 6 bases and J dropped 1 base, with 9 bases sitting between them. Written as DNA, the CDR3 is TGTGCCAGCAGGTGGGAGTGGAACACCGGGGAGCTGTTTTTT. This translates into CASRWEWNTGELFF.

The CDR3 spells CASSQSGVLRTEAFF. The DNA for the CDR3 is TGTGCCAGCAGCCAATCGGGTGTATTGAGGACTGAAGCTTTCTTT. The rearrangement joins TRBV16 to TRBJ1-1; D is unresolved. This CDR3 spans 15 amino acids. Germline-derived CDR1 and CDR2 are KGHSY and FQNENV. Trimming stripped 0 bases from V and 5 bases from J, with 13 bases between. Full variable domain (remainder filled in from reference TRBV16 and TRBJ1-1): GEEVAQTPKHLVRGEGQKAKLYCAPIKGHSYVFWYQQVLKNEFKFLISFQNENVFDETGMPKERFSAKCLPNSPCSLEIQATKLEDSAVYFCASSQSGVLRTEAFFGQGTRLTVV.

The chain is built from TRBV30 and TRBJ1-2; D not resolved. This CDR3 is built from 9 residues. V was clipped by 5 bases and J by 8 bases, with 6 bases between them. CDR1 and CDR2 from the germline V gene are GTSNPN and SVGIG (reference sequence). The CDR3 nucleotides are TGTGCCTGGGGAGAGGGCTACACCTTC. Translating it yields CAWGEGYTF.

This clone showed up just a few times. This chain joins TRBV9 and TRBJ2-5; 9 nucleotides match TRBD2. Germline V gene lookup returns CDR1 SGDLS and CDR2 YYNGEE. V shed 0 bases and J 2 bases; nucleotides not matched to a gene: 5. CDR3 size: 16 residues. For the CDR3, the DNA is TGTGCCAGCAGCGTAGCGGCTAGCGGGGATCAAGAGACCCAGTACTTC. Its protein product is CASSVAASGDQETQYF. Full variable domain (missing parts from reference TRBV9 and TRBJ2-5): DSGVTQTPKHLITATGQRVTLRCSPRSGDLSVYWYQQSLDQGLQFLIQYYNGEERAKGNILERFSAQQFPDLHSELNLSSLELGDSALYFCASSVAASGDQETQYFGPGTRLLVL.

This clone was seen only a few times. The chain uses TRBV9 and TRBJ1-3; the D is unclear. Trimming cost V 0 bases and J 0 bases, with 7 bases left between them. Germline-derived CDR1 and CDR2 are SGDLS and YYNGEE. The CDR3 loop spans 15 amino acids. As DNA, the CDR3 is TGTGCCAGCAGCGTAGTAGCCAGCTCTGGAAACACCATATATTTT. Protein: CASSVVASSGNTIYF.

This clone has just a few counts. This sequence joins TRBV19 and TRBJ1-2; D may be TRBD1 (5 bases). With 3 bases removed from V and 6 bases from J, the gap between germline ends came to 11 bases. The CDR3 length is 13 residues. CDR1 and CDR2 (germline): LNHDA, SQIVND (reference sequence). CDR3 DNA sequence: TGTGCCAGTAGTATGGGAAAAGGGGATGGCTACACCTTC. Its protein is CASSMGKGDGYTF.

The chain joins TRBV5-1 to TRBJ2-7; D perhaps matches TRBD1 (6 bases). This CDR3 region has 14 residues. Germline CDR1 and CDR2: SGHRS and YFSETQ. The ends were cut back, 4 bases at V and 2 bases at J, with 13 bases in the middle. CDR3 sequence: CASSLLGQAYEQYF. The CDR3 bases are TGCGCCAGCAGCCTCCTGGGACAAGCCTACGAGCAGTACTTC. Full variable domain (outside the CDR3, taken from reference TRBV5-1 and TRBJ2-7): KAGVTQTPRYLIKTRGQQVTLSCSPISGHRSVSWYQQTPGQGLQFLFEYFSETQRNKGNFPGRFSGRQFSNSRSEMNVSTLELGDSALYLCASSLLGQAYEQYFGPGTRLTVT.

The CDR3 region is CASSYQGSGTDTQYF. CDR3 DNA: TGCGCCAGCAGTTACCAGGGGTCGGGCACAGATACGCAGTATTTT. J is TRBJ2-3 and V is TRBV5-1, with D perhaps TRBD1 (6 bases). The germline gives CDR1 SGHRS, CDR2 YFSETQ. V lost 5 bases, J lost 1 base, and 14 bases lay in between. The CDR3 sequence is 15 residues long.

The rearrangement joins TRBV7-2 to TRBJ2-1; 7 bases are a match to TRBD2. This CDR3 has 17 residues. CDR1 is SGHTA, CDR2 FQGNSA, per germline. The trim removed 4 bases at V and 5 bases at J, leaving 14 bases unmatched. In nucleotides, the CDR3 is TGTGCCAGCAGCTCCCCTCCGGCGGGAGCTGGGAACAATGAGCAGTTCTTC. Protein sequence: CASSSPPAGAGNNEQFF.

The V and J genes are TRBV11-1 and TRBJ2-1; TRBD2 aligns across 16 bases. CDR1 and CDR2 (germline): SGHAT, FQDESV (reference sequence). V gave up 6 bases and J gave up 7 bases; unmatched junction bases: 6. The CDR3 is 16 amino acids. CDR3 sequence reads: CASRDPGLAGGNEQFF. The CDR3 DNA is TGTGCCAGCAGAGACCCGGGACTAGCGGGGGGGAATGAGCAGTTCTTC.

The V call is TRBV11-1, the J call TRBJ2-5; no reliable D call. Germline CDR1 is SGHAT and CDR2 is FQDESV (reference sequence). The V and J ends lost 3 bases and 0 bases respectively, with 5 bases between them. The length of the CDR3 is 13 residues. DNA for the CDR3: TGTGCCAGCAGCTTTGAGTACCAAGAGACCCAGTACTTC. Encoded protein: CASSFEYQETQYF.

This chain's CDR3 is CAWSDRRDIPPNTIYF. CDR3 sequence (DNA): TGTGCCTGGAGTGACCGCCGGGACATCCCGCCGAACACCATATATTTT. This chain connects TRBV30 to TRBJ1-3; D is possibly TRBD1 (6 bases). Deletions cut 1 base from V and 7 bases from J, with 20 bases between. The CDR3 covers 16 residues. Germline V gene lookup returns CDR1 GTSNPN and CDR2 SVGIG (reference sequence).

The chain's CDR3 is CAWITGNYGYTF. CDR3 nucleotides: TGTGCCTGGATTACAGGGAACTATGGCTACACCTTC. The J gene is TRBJ1-2, the V gene TRBV30; a possible D gene is TRBD1 (6 bases). Germline V gene sequence: CDR1 GTSNPN, CDR2 SVGIG (reference sequence). Deletions cut 4 bases from V and 2 bases from J, with 8 bases between. This CDR3 is 12 amino acids long.